These T cell receptor beta chains were read from a single sample in a study of HIV-infected children after antiretroviral therapy interruption. In TCRdb, the 3' RACE reads were re-called with MiXCR into one record per CDR3 protein. The repertoire holds 45,000 to 50,000 distinct CDR3 sequences, with roughly 4.5% as singletons. Here the sequenced sample was CD45RA+ CD4+ T cells from PBMCs, pooled from several time points, taken from a donor given antiretroviral therapy, either interrupted or continuous. The receptor set was obtained from a pool of human donors with HIV. Each CDR3 is given with its conserved first and last residue. D genes are given only for firm matches. Only part of the rows carry a size: once, few, many, or a class if the clone is expanded.

TRBJ1-2 14 - TRBV29-1 many TGCAGCGTTGTCCCCCTTATCAGCAGCTATGGCTACACCTTC CSVVPLISSYGYTF
TRBJ2-7 17 - TRBV6-5 many TGTGCCAGCAGTTACTCAGGTTCAGGGCCTGGGATTTATGAGCAGTACTTC CASSYSGSGPGIYEQYF
TRBJ1-1 14 - TRBV12-3/TRBV12-4 few TGTGCCAGCAGCCCCCAGGGTGCGTACGCTGAAGCTTTCTTT CASSPQGAYAEAFF
TRBJ1-4 11 - TRBV20-1 - TGCAGTGCTAGCTGGGATCTAAAACTGTTTTTT CSASWDLKLFF
TRBJ1-5 15 - TRBV28 many TGTGCCAGCAGTTTAGATTACAGGGGCAATCAGCCCCAGCATTTT CASSLDYRGNQPQHF
TRBJ2-1 13 - TRBV7-9 many TGTGCCAGCAGCCCACAGGGTAACAATGAGCAGTTCTTC CASSPQGNNEQFF
TRBJ2-7 15 - TRBV20-1 many TGCAGTGCTAGTGGTAAAGGGACTTCGACCTACGAGCAGTACTTC CSASGKGTSTYEQYF
TRBJ1-2 15 - TRBV10-1 many TGCGCCAGTACCTCCGATCCTCGGGTTCTCTATGGCTACACCTTC CASTSDPRVLYGYTF
TRBJ1-2 12 - TRBV6-6 few TGTGCCAGCAGTTACTCGTCTGGAGGCTACACCTTC CASSYSSGGYTF
TRBJ2-3 13 - TRBV27 many TGTGCCAGCAGTTCACAGATGACAGATACGCAGTATTTT CASSSQMTDTQYF
TRBJ1-5 15 - TRBV19 many TGTGCCAGTAGTATTGAAGCCGGGCTGGGGCAGCCCCAGCATTTT CASSIEAGLGQPQHF
TRBJ1-1 16 - TRBV27 few TGTGCCAGCAGTTCCCTTAATTTACCTGGGGAGCAGGAAGCTTTCTTT CASSSLNLPGEQEAFF
TRBJ2-7 14 TRBD1 TRBV28 many TGTGCCAGCAGTTCCCTGGACAGGACCTACGAGCAGTACTTC CASSSLDRTYEQYF
TRBJ1-6 15 - TRBV12-3/TRBV12-4 many TGTGCCAGCAGTCTCGACAGACCTTTAAACTCACCCCTCCACTTT CASSLDRPLNSPLHF
TRBJ2-4 12 TRBD1 TRBV29-1 many TGCAGCGTCAGGACAGGGGCGAACATTCAGTACTTC CSVRTGANIQYF
TRBJ2-7 11 - TRBV12-5 few TGTGCTAGTGGTTTGGTGGGGAAGCAGTACTTC CASGLVGKQYF
TRBJ2-7 11 - TRBV5-1 many TGCGCCAGCAGCTTGGAGTACGAGCAGTACTTC CASSLEYEQYF
TRBJ2-7 15 - TRBV27 - TGTGCCAGCAGTGGGGTCGGCAGGGACTCCTACGAGCAGTACTTC CASSGVGRDSYEQYF
TRBJ2-3 14 - TRBV5-1 many TGCGCCAGCAGCTTGGTAACTGACTGGGATACGCAGTATTTT CASSLVTDWDTQYF
TRBJ2-4 9 - TRBV2 many TGTGCCAGTATAAACATTCAGTACTTC CASINIQYF
TRBJ2-7 14 - TRBV12-3/TRBV12-4 few TGTGCCAGCAGTTTAAAAGGGACTGCCTACGAGCAGTACTTC CASSLKGTAYEQYF
TRBJ2-6 16 - TRBV5-1 - TGCGCCAGCAGCTTGGGAGGGACCCCTGGGGCCAACGTCCTGACTTTC CASSLGGTPGANVLTF
TRBJ2-7 14 TRBD1 TRBV5-1 many TGCGCCAGCAACCCAGAGGTAGGGGGCCTCGAGCAGTACTTC CASNPEVGGLEQYF
TRBJ2-1 13 - TRBV20-1 many TGCAGTGCTAGATTCGATTCCTACAATGAGCAGTTCTTC CSARFDSYNEQFF
TRBJ1-6 15 - TRBV2 - TGTGCCAGCAGTGAAGACCGCTCAGATAATTCACCCCTCCACTTT CASSEDRSDNSPLHF
TRBJ2-2 16 - TRBV7-2 many TGTGCCAGCAGCTTTGTAGCGACAGCGAACACCGGGGAGCTGTTTTTT CASSFVATANTGELFF